Within the sample, the clone carrying this TCR beta chain is medium-sized. Its target is unknown. This sample was taken from a study of PD-1 blockade in classical Hodgkin lymphoma. Trimming pared 2 bases from V and 0 bases from J, leaving 7 bases between. This CDR3 comprises 14 residues. CDR1 is MNHNY, CDR2 SVGAGI, per germline (reference sequence). All patients relapsed after autologous stem cell transplantation, and brentuximab vedotin exposure varied. Sequencing was performed with immunoSEQ multiplex PCR; in TCRdb, only in-frame clones are kept and a portion is missing. The sample includes some 13,000 clones, approximately 86% of them seen just once. Study-wide results and limits: Newly diagnosed patients were reported to start with lower TCR diversity than healthy donors. The authors have not defined what causes the repertoire differences, possibly disease activity or prior therapy.

The receptor comes from a human donor with classical Hodgkin lymphoma. V and J are TRBV6-6 and TRBJ1-2; D uncertain. Sample: peripheral blood mononuclear cells (PBMCs), taken at baseline. Here the CDR3 reads CASSYAAPNYGYTF. The CDR3 DNA is TGTGCCAGCAGTTACGCGGCTCCTAACTATGGCTACACCTTC.